This TCR beta chain was found in a study of post-analysis software for immune sequencing data. In the study overall: Recorded disease courses covered relapsing-remitting, secondary progressive and progressive-relapsing multiple sclerosis. Some patients had no subtype annotation.

Whole-study results and caveats: By F measure, strong co-clustering occurred among samples prepared in the same batch. Normalized Chao1 diversity in multiple sclerosis patients fell significantly below that of controls. Controls had lower frequencies than patients of roughly five TRBV segments, which included TRBV5-6, TRBV5-1 and TRBV20-1.

Germline lookup yields CDR1 PRHDT and CDR2 FYEKMQ (reference sequence). CDR3 length: 15 amino acids. Trimming shortened V by 5 bases and J by 2 bases, and 14 bases separated the two germline ends. This clonotype showed up just once. Its antigen is still unknown. Sequencing libraries made from TCR beta cDNA carried unique molecular identifiers. A population of about 0.85 to 11 million T cells gave rise to roughly 0.5 million cDNA molecules. TCRdb re-called the PCR reads through MiXCR, storing one row per CDR3 protein. Altogether roughly 400,000 distinct CDR3 sequences are present, approximately 42% being singletons, with the ten largest covering 7.5% to 8.5%.

The clonotype was recovered from a girl between 2 and 10 years old with multiple sclerosis. What was sequenced was blood. The J gene is TRBJ2-3, the V gene TRBV13, with a possible D match to TRBD2 (5 bases). The CDR3 spells CASSHGRGFTDTQYF. Here the CDR3 DNA reads TGTGCCAGCAGCCACGGCCGGGGATTCACAGATACGCAGTATTTT.